A selection of T cell receptor beta chains follows, all from one sample in a study of early T cells in non-severe SARS-CoV-2 infection. MiXCR was run by TCRdb on the 5' RACE reads, yielding one entry per CDR3 protein. The top ten hold roughly 4.7% of the sample, which has around 50,000 distinct CDR3 sequences, 5.5% to 6.5% seen once. Sequencing input: whole blood. These receptors originate from an adult who was a healthcare worker with PCR-confirmed SARS-CoV-2 infection or an uninfected control (not recorded which). The CDR3 runs from the conserved cysteine through the conserved F or W. D genes are given only for firm matches. The size of a clone is reported for some rows only, either as once, few or many, or as a class for expanded clones.

j_call,v_call,d_call,clone_size,cdr3_nt,cdr3_aa
TRBJ2-5,TRBV7-2,TRBD1,many,TGTGCCAGCAGCTCACAGGGGGGAGCCACGGAGACCCAGTACTTC,CASSSQGGATETQYF
TRBJ1-1,TRBV4-1,NA,many,TGCGCCAGCAGCCAGGGCTGGGGGACTGAAGCTTTCTTT,CASSQGWGTEAFF
TRBJ2-5,TRBV10-2,NA,many,TGCGCCAGCAGTGAGAGGATCCCGGAGACCCAGTACTTC,CASSERIPETQYF
TRBJ1-5,TRBV19,NA,few,TGTGCCAGTAAACGGAACAGGAGCAATCAGCCCCAGCATTTT,CASKRNRSNQPQHF
TRBJ2-7,TRBV27,TRBD1,many,TGTGCCAGCAGTGCCCTGGACAGGACAAGCATGCAGTACTTC,CASSALDRTSMQYF
TRBJ2-7,TRBV20-1,NA,many,TGCAGTGCTAGACGCGCGACTAGTTCCTACGAGCAGTACTTC,CSARRATSSYEQYF
TRBJ1-2,TRBV6-2/TRBV6-3,NA,NA,TGTGCCAGCCTCGAGGAGGGTGGATATGGCTACACCTTC,CASLEEGGYGYTF
TRBJ2-1,TRBV7-3,NA,many,TGTGCCAGCAGCTTAAGAGCAGGAAGGGAGCCGTTCTTC,CASSLRAGREPFF
TRBJ2-7,TRBV3-1,NA,many,TGTGCCAGCAGCCAAGCTGGTGAGCAGTACTTC,CASSQAGEQYF
TRBJ2-1,TRBV4-2,NA,NA,TGTGCCAGCAGCCGGGAGAGTTTTGTGAATGAGCAGTTCTTC,CASSRESFVNEQFF
TRBJ2-7,TRBV20-1,TRBD2,many,TGCAGTGCTTACCAACTAGCGGGAGGGCCCGAGCAGTACTTC,CSAYQLAGGPEQYF
TRBJ2-7,TRBV20-1,NA,once,TGCAGTGCTAGAGTTGGGGGTAAGCACGAGCAGTACTTC,CSARVGGKHEQYF
TRBJ2-5,TRBV11-2,TRBD1,NA,TGTGCCAGCAGCTTAGCGGATCGGGTCGGGACAGGGGGCTTGGAGACCCAGTACTTC,CASSLADRVGTGGLETQYF
TRBJ2-7,TRBV6-2/TRBV6-3,NA,many,TGTGCCAGCAAAACACCGGGACTTTCGCCCTACGAGCAGTACTTC,CASKTPGLSPYEQYF
TRBJ1-1,TRBV6-1,NA,many,TGTGCCAGCAGTGTTCTAACCTGGACTGAAGCTTTCTTT,CASSVLTWTEAFF
TRBJ2-5,TRBV7-6,NA,NA,TGTGCCAGCAGCCCCTTGGGGCGCCGGCTAGGAGAGACCCAGTACTTC,CASSPLGRRLGETQYF
TRBJ1-6,TRBV6-5,NA,few,TGTGCCAGCAGTCGGACTCATATGAGCTCCTATAATTCACCCCTCCACTTT,CASSRTHMSSYNSPLHF
TRBJ1-4,TRBV20-1,NA,NA,TGCAGTGCTATATACCGGGGCCCCAATGAAAAACTGTTTTTT,CSAIYRGPNEKLFF
TRBJ2-3,TRBV7-9,NA,many,TGTGCCAGCAGCTTACAGCGGCCAAGCACAGATACGCAGTATTTT,CASSLQRPSTDTQYF
TRBJ2-7,TRBV4-3,NA,many,TGCGCCAGCAGCCAAGATCCAGCGGAGGGGGACTTC,CASSQDPAEGDF
TRBJ2-7,TRBV30,NA,many,TGTGCCTGGAGTGTACTGGCCCGAGAGCAGTACTTC,CAWSVLAREQYF
TRBJ2-1,TRBV6-2/TRBV6-3,NA,many,TGTGCCAGCACCTTCCCTAACAATGAGCAGTTCTTC,CASTFPNNEQFF
TRBJ2-7,TRBV6-2/TRBV6-3,NA,many,TGTGCCAGCAGTCATGGGACGGGAGAGCAGTACTTC,CASSHGTGEQYF
TRBJ2-1,TRBV4-2,NA,NA,TGTGCCAGCAGCCTTCGTGTAAGAGAGCAGTTCTTC,CASSLRVREQFF
TRBJ1-3,TRBV12-3/TRBV12-4,NA,many,TGTGCCACCCTCAGGGGAGGTGGAAACACCATATATTTT,CATLRGGGNTIYF
TRBJ2-7,TRBV19,NA,many,TGTGCCAGTAGTAAAAACCGGGACTTCAACGAGCAGTACTTC,CASSKNRDFNEQYF
TRBJ1-6,TRBV6-2/TRBV6-3,NA,NA,TGTGCCAGCAGTAACAAGAATTCACCCCTCCACTTT,CASSNKNSPLHF
TRBJ2-3,TRBV12-5,TRBD2,many,TGTGCTAGTGGTTTTAACCCGGGACTAGCTCCCACAGATACGCAGTATTTT,CASGFNPGLAPTDTQYF
TRBJ1-2,TRBV29-1,NA,many,TGCAGCGTCGGCGGGGAGGGTGCGGGCTACACCTTC,CSVGGEGAGYTF